Following are 24 T cell receptor beta chains from one sample sequenced in a study of blood T cell repertoires in COVID-19. Libraries were prepared by immunoSEQ multiplex PCR; TCRdb keeps only in-frame clonotypes and omits some of them. The profile shows around 370,000 clones, roughly 90% of them singletons. Sequences were obtained from peripheral blood. The source is a man younger than 35 with active or convalescent COVID-19.

This chain joins TRBV11-1 and TRBJ1-1, with 9 bases that match TRBD1. After removal of 5 bases from V and 5 bases from J, the junction contained 9 bases not matched to a gene. The CDR3 length is 15 residues. CDR1 and CDR2 (germline): SGHAT, FQDESV (reference sequence). This chain's CDR3 is CASSAGDRDGTEAFF. CDR3 coding DNA: TGTGCCAGCAGCGCCGGGGACAGGGATGGGACTGAAGCTTTCTTT.

The gene calls are TRBV5-6 and TRBJ2-7; D uncertain. This CDR3 region has 14 residues. Trimming removed 4 bases from V and 5 bases from J, with 16 bases in between. Germline V CDR1 and CDR2: SGHDT, YYEEEE. This chain's CDR3 is CASSRGVVVHEQYF. CDR3 nucleotides: TGTGCCAGCAGCCGAGGAGTGGTAGTTCACGAGCAGTACTTC.

J is TRBJ2-5 and V is TRBV18; 7 bases are shared with TRBD1. Germline CDR1 and CDR2: KGHSH and LQKENI. V gave up 3 bases and J gave up 5 bases; unmatched junction bases: 6. The CDR3 contains 14 residues. Written as DNA, the CDR3 is TGTGCCAGCTCACCGCAAGGGGGCGCGGAGACCCAGTACTTC. Translated: CASSPQGGAETQYF.

This chain links TRBV7-3 with TRBJ2-1; weak D call: TRBD2 (6 bases). The CDR3 consists of 16 residues. Trimming removed 1 base at V and 4 bases at J, with 14 bases between. The V gene's germline CDR1 is SGHTA and CDR2 FQGTGA. CDR3 sequence (DNA): TGTGCCAGCAGCTTAAATGGAGGGGAGAAATACAATGAGCAGTTCTTC. Translation: CASSLNGGEKYNEQFF.

The rearrangement links TRBV4-1 to TRBJ1-5; 9 bases agree with TRBD1. The CDR3 covers 17 residues. Per the germline V gene, CDR1 is MGHRA and CDR2 is YSYEKL. Unmatched junction bases numbered 6, after V lost 1 base and J lost 2 bases. This chain's CDR3 is CASSQVQGAGGNQPQHF. The CDR3 DNA is TGCGCCAGCAGCCAAGTACAGGGGGCAGGGGGCAATCAGCCCCAGCATTTT.

The V and J genes are TRBV28 and TRBJ2-7; 9 bases agree with TRBD2. This CDR3 is built from 18 residues. V dropped 4 bases and J dropped 1; count of bases not matched to a gene: 14. CDR1 and CDR2 (germline): MDHEN, SYDVKM. The CDR3 loop reads CASSSGGGRAPGSYEQYF. CDR3 in DNA: TGTGCCAGCAGTTCCGGGGGCGGGAGGGCCCCTGGGTCCTACGAGCAGTACTTC.

The chain uses TRBV24-1 and TRBJ2-1; 7 bases agree with TRBD1. The V segment lost 7 bases and the J segment 0 bases; nucleotides outside the gene matches: 2. This CDR3 comprises 14 residues. Germline V gives CDR1 KGHDR, CDR2 SFDVKD. CDR3 nucleotides: TGTGCCACCAGCAGACAGGGCTCCTACAATGAGCAGTTCTTC. Residues: CATSRQGSYNEQFF.

The chain couples TRBV20-1 to TRBJ2-7; D gene ambiguous. This CDR3 contains 11 residues. The germline V and J ends were trimmed by 5 bases and 6 bases, with 11 bases remaining between them. CDR1 and CDR2 (germline): DFQATT, SNEGSKA (reference sequence). The CDR3 DNA sequence: TGCAGTGCTCCCACAGATTTCGAGCAGTACTTC. Protein sequence: CSAPTDFEQYF.

The V gene is TRBV6-2 or TRBV6-3, the J gene TRBJ2-1; D gene uncertain. V dropped 2 bases and J dropped 7 bases, with 9 bases sitting between them. Per germline, CDR1 MNHEY and CDR2 SVGEGT. The CDR3 runs 13 residues. The DNA for the CDR3 is TGTGCCAGCAGTTACCAGTTTATGAATGAGCAGTTCTTC. It encodes CASSYQFMNEQFF.

This clone came up a few times. V and J are TRBV5-1 and TRBJ1-2; TRBD1 aligns across 8 bases. V shed 4 bases, J shed 6 bases, and the junction held 8 bases outside the gene matches. The germline CDR1 and CDR2 sequences are SGHRS and YFSETQ. CDR3 size: 14 residues. The CDR3 sequence is CASSTGQGRNGYTF. In nucleotides, the CDR3 is TGCGCCAGCAGCACCGGACAGGGCAGAAATGGCTACACCTTC.

The chain is built from TRBV11-3 and TRBJ2-1, with D maybe TRBD1 (6 bases). Germline CDR1 is SGHNT and CDR2 is YENEEA. V lost 0 bases and J lost 6, with 12 bases in between. The CDR3 totals 15 residues. The CDR3 DNA reads TGTGCCAGCAGCTTAGATGGGGGCGCGTCCAATGAGCAGTTCTTC. Translation gives CASSLDGGASNEQFF.

This chain joins TRBV6-5 and TRBJ2-5; the match to TRBD1 covers 8 bases. V lost 7 bases, J lost 4 bases, and 8 bases stayed unmatched. Germline CDR1 and CDR2: MNHEY and SVGAGI. CDR3 length: 14 residues. CDR3 in amino acids: CASKGQAVIETQYF. The CDR3 DNA is TGTGCCAGCAAGGGACAGGCGGTGATAGAGACCCAGTACTTC.

This sequence joins TRBV2 and TRBJ2-7; 7 nucleotides align to TRBD1. V lost 6 bases and J lost 3; bases outside the gene matches: 8. The length of the CDR3 is 14 residues. From germline, CDR1 is SNHLY and CDR2 FYNNEI. In DNA form, the CDR3 reads TGTGCCAGCAGGGTGCCGGGACAGAGCTACGAGCAGTACTTC. Encoded protein: CASRVPGQSYEQYF.

The chain employs TRBV15 and TRBJ1-4, with no clear D. Trimming cost V 0 bases and J 0 bases, with 5 bases left between them. Germline V gene data show CDR1 as LNHNV and CDR2 as YYDKDF (reference sequence). The CDR3 has 15 amino acids. In DNA, the CDR3 is TGTGCCACCAGCAGAGATTTAGCAACTAATGAAAAACTGTTTTTT. Its translation is CATSRDLATNEKLFF.

The rearrangement links TRBV28 to TRBJ2-2; 7 nucleotides agree with TRBD1. V was clipped by 5 bases and J by 1 base; unmatched bases: 4. The CDR3 is made up of 15 amino acids. Per the germline V gene, CDR1 is MDHEN and CDR2 is SYDVKM. DNA of the CDR3: TGTGCCAGCAGTGACAGGGAAATGAACACCGGGGAGCTGTTTTTT. Translation gives CASSDREMNTGELFF.

The V call is TRBV21-1, the J call TRBJ1-2; the table's D call TRBD1 went unverified against the DNA. TRBV21-1 is designated a pseudogene. This CDR3 is 17 amino acids long. The CDR3 sequence is CASSATGQGYTNYGYTF. The CDR3 nucleotides read TGTGCCAGCAGCGCAACGGGACAGGGATATACTAACTATGGCTACACCTTC.

The chain couples TRBV2 to TRBJ2-3; 11 nucleotides match TRBD2. The germline CDR1 and CDR2 sequences are SNHLY and FYNNEI. The CDR3 covers 14 residues. J gave up 6 bases and V 9 bases, and 8 bases lay outside the gene matches. The CDR3 DNA sequence: TGTGCCAGAGAGGGACTAGCGGACCCCGATACGCAGTATTTT. Its protein is CAREGLADPDTQYF.

The genes are TRBV5-1 and TRBJ2-5; weak D call: TRBD1 (6 bases). Trimming shortened V by 0 bases and J by 1 base, and 13 bases separated the two germline ends. This CDR3 spans 16 amino acids. CDR1 SGHRS and CDR2 YFSETQ come from the germline V gene. The CDR3 DNA sequence: TGCGCCAGCAGCTTGGTACGCGACAGGTTCCAAGAGACCCAGTACTTC. This encodes CASSLVRDRFQETQYF. Based on the CDR3 plus reference TRBV5-1 and TRBJ2-5, the full variable domain is KAGVTQTPRYLIKTRGQQVTLSCSPISGHRSVSWYQQTPGQGLQFLFEYFSETQRNKGNFPGRFSGRQFSNSRSEMNVSTLELGDSALYLCASSLVRDRFQETQYFGPGTRLLVL.

The chain links TRBV7-2 to TRBJ2-5; D perhaps matches TRBD2 (6 bases). Germline V lookup: CDR1 SGHTA, CDR2 FQGNSA. The CDR3 sequence is 13 residues long. With 5 bases removed from V and 5 bases from J, the gap between germline ends came to 12 bases. The DNA for the CDR3 is TGTGCCAGCAGCCCGGGAGTGTGGGAGACCCAGTACTTC. It translates to CASSPGVWETQYF.

V gene TRBV11-2 combines with J gene TRBJ2-2, with D uncertain. There are 17 residues in the CDR3. Germline V lookup: CDR1 SGHAT, CDR2 FQNNGV. Trimming took off 4 bases at V and 0 bases at J, with 15 bases between the two ends. CDR3 in DNA: TGTGCCAGCAGCTCGAGGAAGGTGAACGCGAACACCGGGGAGCTGTTTTTT. Amino acid sequence: CASSSRKVNANTGELFF.

The chain has TRBV6-2 or TRBV6-3 and TRBJ1-2, with D possibly matching TRBD1 (6 bases). V was clipped by 2 bases and J by 8 bases, with 12 bases between them. Per the germline V gene, CDR1 is MNHEY and CDR2 is SVGEGT. This CDR3 comprises 13 residues. Here the CDR3 reads CASSYATGIGYTF. Written as DNA, the CDR3 is TGTGCCAGCAGTTACGCAACAGGGATCGGCTACACCTTC.

The chain recombines TRBV6-2 or TRBV6-3 with TRBJ1-5, with TRBD1 matching over 8 bases. This CDR3 contains 14 residues. J lost 7 bases, V lost 5 bases, and 7 bases had no gene match. The germline V gene encodes CDR1 MNHEY and CDR2 SVGEGT. The CDR3 spells CASSQGALNQPQHF. CDR3 nucleotides: TGTGCCAGCAGTCAGGGGGCCCTAAACCAGCCCCAGCATTTT.

The chain is built from TRBV28 and TRBJ1-4; D is perhaps TRBD1 (5 bases). The CDR3 is made up of 16 amino acids. The germline V gene encodes CDR1 MDHEN and CDR2 SYDVKM. Trimming took 8 bases from V and 8 from J, leaving 24 bases between them. CDR3 in DNA: TGTGCCAGCCTAGGAATCACCGGGACTGGGAACGAAAAACTGTTTTTT. It yields the protein CASLGITGTGNEKLFF.

This clone was detected only a few times. The rearrangement uses TRBV7-9 and TRBJ1-6; D might be TRBD1 (6 bases). CDR1 and CDR2 from the germline V gene are SEHNR and FQNEAQ (reference sequence). V lost 2 bases and J 10 bases, leaving 15 bases between the germline ends. The CDR3 extends over 15 amino acids. CDR3 coding DNA: TGTGCCAGCAGCTTAATGGCGACAGGAAACTCACCCCTCCACTTT. It is translated as CASSLMATGNSPLHF.